Shown below are 6 T cell receptor beta chains from a single sample sequenced in a study of T cell changes during pregnancy in multiple sclerosis. Libraries were prepared by immunoSEQ multiplex PCR; TCRdb keeps only in-frame clonotypes and omits some of them. The repertoire holds tens of thousands of clones, with 85% to 95% as singletons. Sample: peripheral blood, taken in the third trimester of pregnancy. The receptors were sampled from a female donor in good health, enrolled as a control in a pregnancy study.

The chain links TRBV27 to TRBJ1-2; 7 positions agree with TRBD1. Per germline, CDR1 MNHEY and CDR2 SMNVEV (reference sequence). Trimming removed 6 bases from V and 4 bases from J; junction bases left unmatched: 8. The CDR3 consists of 14 residues. CDR3 protein: CASRALDRAYGYTF. DNA of the CDR3: TGTGCCAGCAGGGCCCTAGACAGGGCCTATGGCTACACCTTC.

This chain connects TRBV28 to TRBJ2-3, with TRBD1 as a possible D gene (6 bases). V was cut by 8 bases and J by 3 bases, with 18 bases left in between. The germline CDR1 and CDR2 sequences are MDHEN and SYDVKM. The CDR3 spans 15 residues. The CDR3 DNA follows: TGTGCCAGCGCCAGCAACAGGGTTTTGACAGATACGCAGTATTTT. Translated, it gives CASASNRVLTDTQYF.

The gene calls are TRBV7-9 and TRBJ2-2; 11 bases match TRBD2. The germline V gene encodes CDR1 SEHNR and CDR2 FQNEAQ (reference sequence). This CDR3 contains 15 residues. V shed 8 bases and J 4 bases; nucleotides not matched to a gene: 6. The CDR3 sequence is CASVFGTSGTGELFF. The CDR3 DNA sequence: TGTGCCAGCGTATTCGGGACTAGCGGCACCGGGGAGCTGTTTTTT.

This rearrangement joins TRBV5-4 to TRBJ2-7, with 8 bases aligning to TRBD1. CDR3 size: 15 residues. The germline gives CDR1 SGHNT, CDR2 YYREEE (reference sequence). V was pared by 2 bases and J by 4 bases, with 8 bases of the junction left unmatched. The CDR3 region has the DNA TGTGCCAGCAGCTTTGGACAGGGTGTAGGGTACGAGCAGTACTTC. As protein: CASSFGQGVGYEQYF.

The rearrangement uses TRBV29-1 and TRBJ2-7, with 8 positions matching TRBD1. The J call may be in error: the DNA end matches TRBJ2-1 better. The germline CDR1 and CDR2 sequences are SQVTM and ANQGSEA. The CDR3 is 12 amino acids. The CDR3 sequence: CSAGQGGNEQFF. The CDR3, as DNA: TGCAGCGCTGGACAGGGTGGAAATGAGCAGTTCTTC.

The gene calls are TRBV6-6 and TRBJ2-7; a weak D match, TRBD2 (6 bases). The V end was cut by 0 bases, the J end by 6 bases, with 12 bases between. This CDR3 is built from 14 residues. Germline V CDR1 and CDR2: MNHNY, SVGAGI (reference sequence). The CDR3 DNA follows: TGTGCCAGCAGTTACTCTAATGGGGGGAGCGAGCAGTACTTC. Its translation: CASSYSNGGSEQYF.